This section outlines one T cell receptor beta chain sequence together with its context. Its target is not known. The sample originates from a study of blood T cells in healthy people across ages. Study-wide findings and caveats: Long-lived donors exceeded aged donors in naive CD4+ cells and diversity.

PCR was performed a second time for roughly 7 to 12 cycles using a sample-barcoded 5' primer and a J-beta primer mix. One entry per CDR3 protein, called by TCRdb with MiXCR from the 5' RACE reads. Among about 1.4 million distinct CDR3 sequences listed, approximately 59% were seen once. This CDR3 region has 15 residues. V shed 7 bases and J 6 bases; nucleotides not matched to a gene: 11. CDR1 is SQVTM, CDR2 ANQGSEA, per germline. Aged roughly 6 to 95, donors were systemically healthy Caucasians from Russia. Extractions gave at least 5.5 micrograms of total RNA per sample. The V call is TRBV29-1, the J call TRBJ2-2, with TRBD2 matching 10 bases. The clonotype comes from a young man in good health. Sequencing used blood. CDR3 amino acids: CSALTSGVVSGELFF. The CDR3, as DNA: TGCAGCGCCCTAACTAGCGGGGTAGTATCCGGGGAGCTGTTTTTT.